This T cell receptor (beta chain) is from a study of metastatic and nonmetastatic thyroid tumors. Across the study: For malignant and benign thyroid patients, tumor or nodule tissue and blood were the sources whose repertoires were compared.

Study-wide findings and caveats: Benign nodules reportedly had significantly lower TCR beta diversity than malignant thyroid tumors in blood and tumor.

How the authors handled the data: Clinicopathological groups differed in CDR3, with these differences serving to build a distant-metastasis classifier for papillary thyroid cancer. TCRdb re-analyzed the PCR reads using MiXCR. Clone size and V and J calls follow TCRdb, not the original study. The sample includes over 35,000 clones, approximately 13% seen only once; the top ten take over 7.5%. The CDR3 has 14 residues. The trim removed 5 bases at V and 3 bases at J, leaving 4 bases unmatched. Germline CDR1 is KGHSH and CDR2 is LQKENI. Patients were all untreated before their thyroid surgery. A word on this clone: The target antigen is unknown.

The sequenced material came from blood. The source of this sequence is a female donor with papillary thyroid cancer or a benign thyroid nodule (not recorded which). Some clones in this sample may be carry-over from other donors' samples. The rearrangement uses TRBV18 and TRBJ2-1; 7 nucleotides agree with TRBD1. CDR3 region: CASSKTGYYNEQFF. CDR3 bases: TGTGCCAGCTCAAAGACAGGGTACTACAATGAGCAGTTCTTC.